A selection of T cell receptor beta chains follows, all from one sample in a study of early T cells in non-severe SARS-CoV-2 infection. TCRdb processed the 5' RACE reads anew with MiXCR; each CDR3 protein has one entry. The table has tens of thousands of distinct CDR3 sequences, 10% seen once. This sample comprised whole blood, obtained at baseline. The receptors come from an adult who was a healthcare worker with PCR-confirmed SARS-CoV-2 infection or an uninfected control (not recorded which). Each CDR3 is given with its conserved first and last residue. D genes are given only for firm matches. Some rows have no size entry. The others give once, few or many, or a class for an expanded clone.

cdr3_aa cdr3_nt j_call v_call d_call clone_size
CASGLRGWSSYNSPLHF TGTGCTAGTGGTCTACGTGGTTGGAGCTCCTATAATTCACCCCTCCACTTT TRBJ1-6 TRBV12-5 . few
CASSLLADTTTDTQYF TGCGCCAGCAGCCTACTAGCTGACACAACCACAGATACGCAGTATTTT TRBJ2-3 TRBV5-1 . few
CASSSLPAEQYF TGTGCCAGCAGCTCCCTCCCGGCCGAGCAGTACTTC TRBJ2-7 TRBV7-2 . .
CASSSLGRGGRKTQYF TGTGCCAGCAGCTCCCTCGGACGGGGGGGCAGGAAGACCCAGTACTTC TRBJ2-5 TRBV7-6 TRBD2 few
CSARAPGTDEQFF TGCAGTGCTAGGGCCCCGGGGACCGATGAGCAGTTCTTC TRBJ2-1 TRBV20-1 . few
CASSPSGRVGGGGSETQYF TGTGCCAGCAGCCCCTCCGGCCGGGTCGGCGGGGGGGGATCAGAGACCCAGTACTTC TRBJ2-5 TRBV5-4 TRBD2 few
CASSSDRGLYGYTF TGTGCCAGCAGCTCGGACAGGGGGTTGTATGGCTACACCTTC TRBJ1-2 TRBV7-2 TRBD1 .
CASSRGTYEQYF TGTGCCAGCAGCCGGGGTACCTACGAGCAGTACTTC TRBJ2-7 TRBV5-6 . few
CSARTSGGQGEQYF TGCAGTGCTAGGACTAGCGGGGGGCAGGGGGAGCAGTACTTC TRBJ2-7 TRBV20-1 TRBD2 many
CSASSGGETQYF TGCAGTGCTAGTAGCGGGGGAGAGACCCAGTACTTC TRBJ2-5 TRBV20-1 TRBD2 many
CASYRANTSGELFF TGTGCCAGCTACAGGGCCAACACGTCCGGGGAGCTGTTTTTT TRBJ2-2 TRBV21-1 . many
CASSSSSMLGIYEQYF TGTGCCAGCAGTTCGTCCTCAATGTTGGGAATCTACGAGCAGTACTTC TRBJ2-7 TRBV28 . .
CASSPSGTGNTEAFF TGTGCCAGCTCACCGAGTGGGACAGGGAACACTGAAGCTTTCTTT TRBJ1-1 TRBV18 TRBD1 .
CASSQDLGWPQHF TGTGCCAGCAGCCAAGACCTTGGCTGGCCCCAGCATTTT TRBJ1-5 TRBV14 . many
CASQAPGFGELFF TGTGCCTCCCAAGCTCCAGGTTTTGGGGAGCTGTTTTTT TRBJ2-2 TRBV9 . .
CASKAFPAGELFF TGTGCCAGCAAGGCCTTCCCGGCAGGGGAGCTGTTTTTT TRBJ2-2 TRBV2 . .
CASSPVGTGELFF TGTGCCAGCAGTCCGGTCGGCACCGGGGAGCTGTTTTTT TRBJ2-2 TRBV2 . few
CASSLTRAEQYF TGTGCCAGCAGCCTGACGAGGGCCGAGCAGTACTTC TRBJ2-7 TRBV5-8 . many
CATRGQGNTGELFF TGTGCCACCAGGGGACAGGGCAACACCGGGGAGCTGTTTTTT TRBJ2-2 TRBV24-1 TRBD1 .
CASSQPWTQNQPQHF TGCGCCAGCAGCCAACCATGGACACAAAATCAGCCCCAGCATTTT TRBJ1-5 TRBV4-1 . many
CASSPMTGEKLFF TGTGCCAGCAGCCCAATGACGGGGGAAAAACTGTTTTTT TRBJ1-4 TRBV21-1 . .
CASSEGLPPRELFF TGTGCCAGCAGTGAAGGGCTACCTCCCCGGGAGCTGTTTTTT TRBJ2-2 TRBV2 . many
CASSPQRVTTGELFF TGTGCCAGCAGTCCTCAGCGGGTGACCACCGGGGAGCTGTTTTTT TRBJ2-2 TRBV7-9 . few
CASQGGATGDSYEQYF TGCGCCAGCCAGGGGGGGGCGACAGGGGACTCCTACGAGCAGTACTTC TRBJ2-7 TRBV5-1 . .
CASMELGQGLGNTEAFF TGTGCCAGCATGGAGTTGGGACAGGGTTTAGGGAACACTGAAGCTTTCTTT TRBJ1-1 TRBV27 TRBD1 few
CASSPSTGGLDTQYF TGTGCCAGCAGCCCATCGACAGGGGGCTTAGATACGCAGTATTTT TRBJ2-3 TRBV9 TRBD1 many
CASSTGTEDIEQYF TGTGCCAGCTCTACCGGGACAGAGGATATCGAGCAGTACTTC TRBJ2-7 TRBV18 TRBD1 .
CASGTTTNEKLFF TGTGCCAGTGGGACAACAACTAATGAAAAACTGTTTTTT TRBJ1-4 TRBV19 . .
CASSYPGTPGPGANVLTF TGTGCCAGCAGCTACCCCGGGACACCCGGACCTGGGGCCAACGTCCTGACTTTC TRBJ2-6 TRBV5-6 . .
CATSDSGQVHEQYF TGTGCCACCAGTGACTCGGGACAGGTACACGAGCAGTACTTC TRBJ2-7 TRBV24-1 TRBD1 few
CAWSVRGSPTEAFF TGTGCCTGGAGTGTACGTGGGTCCCCCACTGAAGCTTTCTTT TRBJ1-1 TRBV30 . .
CASSIDSYQPQHF TGTGCCAGTAGTATAGACAGTTATCAGCCCCAGCATTTT TRBJ1-5 TRBV19 . few
CASSHTSGGAIDNEQFF TGTGCCAGCAGCCACACTAGCGGGGGGGCTATTGACAATGAGCAGTTCTTC TRBJ2-1 TRBV7-2 TRBD2 few
CASSLDRLTQETQYF TGTGCCAGCAGCTTAGACCGGCTCACTCAAGAGACCCAGTACTTC TRBJ2-5 TRBV11-2 . .